The rows below give T cell receptor beta chains drawn from one sample of a study of blood T cell repertoires in COVID-19. Data came from immunoSEQ multiplex PCR; TCRdb stores just in-frame clones and leaves some out. The repertoire has approximately 330,000 clones, roughly 89% of them found once; the top ten carry about 9.4%. Sequenced: PBMCs or T cells enriched from blood (not recorded which). The source is a woman aged 25 to 39 who had recovered from COVID-19. Both conserved end residues are part of each CDR3. Each record gives: clone size, J gene, V gene, CDR3 protein. Only some rows state a clone size, as once, few, many or a class for expanded clones.

abundance: -; j_gene: TRBJ1-5; v_gene: TRBV23-1; CDR3aa: CASSRADSKNQPQHF
abundance: once; j_gene: TRBJ1-4; v_gene: TRBV5-1; CDR3aa: CASSLVVGATNEKLFF
abundance: once; j_gene: TRBJ2-7; v_gene: TRBV9; CDR3aa: CASSVGRTGSYEQYF
abundance: few; j_gene: TRBJ1-1; v_gene: TRBV7-6; CDR3aa: CASSFKDMNTEAFF
abundance: -; j_gene: TRBJ1-5; v_gene: TRBV12-5; CDR3aa: CASGLGAQNQPQHF
abundance: -; j_gene: TRBJ2-2; v_gene: TRBV6-4; CDR3aa: CASSMTASGGYTGELFF
abundance: -; j_gene: TRBJ2-1; v_gene: TRBV6-7; CDR3aa: CASVARRPFNEQFF
abundance: -; j_gene: TRBJ2-5; v_gene: TRBV4-2; CDR3aa: CASSIRDIETQYF
abundance: -; j_gene: TRBJ1-2; v_gene: TRBV9; CDR3aa: CASSVGSANYGYTF
abundance: -; j_gene: TRBJ2-2; v_gene: TRBV6-5; CDR3aa: CATSRAGGDTGELFF
abundance: -; j_gene: TRBJ2-3; v_gene: TRBV6-1; CDR3aa: CASSEALTGTGGGWADTQYF
abundance: -; j_gene: TRBJ1-2; v_gene: TRBV27; CDR3aa: CASSFLRSAYGYTF
abundance: -; j_gene: TRBJ1-2; v_gene: TRBV5-1; CDR3aa: CASSFDTDPNYGYTF
abundance: -; j_gene: TRBJ1-2; v_gene: TRBV4-1; CDR3aa: CASSLVAGAGYGYTF
abundance: -; j_gene: TRBJ1-2; v_gene: TRBV7-9; CDR3aa: CASSPHEGTGYTF
abundance: few; j_gene: TRBJ1-5; v_gene: TRBV27; CDR3aa: CASSLGGNNQPQHF
abundance: -; j_gene: TRBJ2-7; v_gene: TRBV6-5; CDR3aa: CASSYFTGPGVSEQYF
abundance: -; j_gene: TRBJ1-1; v_gene: TRBV5-1; CDR3aa: CASSPGQGRIGNTEAFF
abundance: -; j_gene: TRBJ2-1; v_gene: TRBV7-3; CDR3aa: CASSLSGSSYNEQFF
abundance: -; j_gene: TRBJ2-3; v_gene: TRBV5-1; CDR3aa: CASSPGWGQTDTQYF
abundance: once; j_gene: TRBJ1-2; v_gene: TRBV7-9; CDR3aa: CASSSSQGAYGYTF
abundance: -; j_gene: TRBJ2-1; v_gene: TRBV7-2; CDR3aa: CASSLGDYYNEQFF
abundance: once; j_gene: TRBJ1-2; v_gene: TRBV7-3; CDR3aa: CASSPGIDNYGYTF
abundance: -; j_gene: TRBJ1-5; v_gene: TRBV4-2; CDR3aa: CASSQWAQPDRASGQPQHF
abundance: -; j_gene: TRBJ2-1; v_gene: TRBV5-3; CDR3aa: CARTREGLAGNNEQFF
abundance: -; j_gene: TRBJ1-2; v_gene: TRBV4-1; CDR3aa: CASSQSPDRLGGYTF
abundance: -; j_gene: TRBJ1-6; v_gene: TRBV27; CDR3aa: CASRNRQGIVSPLHF
abundance: once; j_gene: TRBJ1-6; v_gene: TRBV28; CDR3aa: CASRGDSSSSPLHF
abundance: -; j_gene: TRBJ2-7; v_gene: TRBV9; CDR3aa: CASRPTQVLGSYEQYF
abundance: -; j_gene: TRBJ2-1; v_gene: TRBV5-1; CDR3aa: CASSQGQGLGNEQFF
abundance: -; j_gene: TRBJ1-2; v_gene: TRBV7-9; CDR3aa: CASTTGAGGLLDGYTF
abundance: -; j_gene: TRBJ1-6; v_gene: TRBV5-1; CDR3aa: CASSRSTSGTGGGRNSPLHF
abundance: -; j_gene: TRBJ2-1; v_gene: TRBV4-1; CDR3aa: CASSQETGTTQFF
abundance: -; j_gene: TRBJ2-5; v_gene: TRBV11-2; CDR3aa: CASSLHEGREDQETQYF
abundance: few; j_gene: TRBJ1-1; v_gene: TRBV19; CDR3aa: CASNPLTAGSNTEAFF
abundance: -; j_gene: TRBJ2-3; v_gene: TRBV6-5; CDR3aa: CASSYSPQGTDTQYF
abundance: -; j_gene: TRBJ1-3; v_gene: TRBV15; CDR3aa: CATSMGSSGNTIYF
abundance: -; j_gene: TRBJ2-1; v_gene: TRBV24-1; CDR3aa: CATSEYGLAGHNEQFF